This passage covers 27 T cell receptor beta chains from one sample sequenced in a study of blood T cell repertoires in COVID-19. The method was immunoSEQ multiplex PCR; TCRdb's version includes in-frame clones alone and lacks a portion of them. Seen here are about 170,000 clones, roughly 91% observed once, and the top ten hold about 5%. Sequencing was performed on peripheral blood. The receptors here all came from a woman aged 45-65 years with acute or convalescent COVID-19.

This sequence joins TRBV2 and TRBJ1-4; D uncertain. Germline V gives CDR1 SNHLY, CDR2 FYNNEI. The CDR3 has 11 amino acids. CDR3 loop: CAGGSNEKLFF. The CDR3, as DNA: TGTGCAGGAGGCAGTAATGAAAAACTGTTTTTT.

The chain is built from TRBV6-4 and TRBJ1-5; 8 nucleotides align to TRBD1. This CDR3 has 14 amino acids. Germline V CDR1 and CDR2: MRHNA, SNTAGT. V was pared by 3 bases and J by 5 bases, with 3 bases of the junction left unmatched. In DNA form, the CDR3 reads TGTGCCAGCAGTGAGGGGACAGGTCATCAGCCCCAGCATTTT. Translated, it gives CASSEGTGHQPQHF.

This chain joins TRBV4-2 and TRBJ2-1; 10 nucleotides match TRBD2. V lost 4 bases to trimming and J lost 2 bases; unmatched junction nucleotides: 17. CDR3 length equals 20 residues. CDR1 LGHNA and CDR2 YNFKEQ come from the germline V gene. DNA for the CDR3: TGTGCCAGCAGCCCCGGGCGTCGTAGCGGGGGGAAGAAGACCTACAATGAGCAGTTCTTC. Residues: CASSPGRRSGGKKTYNEQFF.

The CDR3 bases are TGTGCCAGCAAAAACGGGGGGTCTAATGAAAAACTGTTTTTT. It encodes CASKNGGSNEKLFF. The gene calls are TRBV28 and TRBJ1-4; tentatively, D is TRBD1 (5 bases). V shed 7 bases and J shed 3 bases, with 12 bases lying between them. CDR1 and CDR2 from the germline V gene are MDHEN and SYDVKM. This CDR3 is 14 amino acids long.

This chain connects TRBV10-1 to TRBJ2-7; D is perhaps TRBD2 (6 bases). This CDR3 comprises 13 residues. V lost 5 bases, J lost 3 bases, and 11 bases lay in between. CDR1 is WNHNN and CDR2 is SYGVQD in the germline V gene (reference sequence). The DNA of the CDR3 is TGCGCCAGCAGTAGCGGGCCCTTCTACGAGCAGTACTTC. Translated, it gives CASSSGPFYEQYF.

V gene TRBV5-1 combines with J gene TRBJ2-3; tentatively, D is TRBD2 (7 bases). CDR1 and CDR2 from the germline V gene are SGHRS and YFSETQ. This CDR3 has 15 residues. Between the trimmed V and J ends, which lost 0 bases and 2 bases, there was a span of 10 bases. The chain's CDR3 is CASSLEGGYTDTQYF. The CDR3 bases are TGCGCCAGCAGCTTGGAGGGGGGGTACACAGATACGCAGTATTTT.

This clone was seen a few times. The J gene is TRBJ1-3, the V gene TRBV25-1; 9 bases align to TRBD1. The CDR3 is made up of 13 amino acids. V shed 8 bases and J 5 bases; nucleotides not matched to a gene: 4. Per germline, CDR1 MGHDK and CDR2 SYGVNS. CDR3 protein: CASRGQGRNTIYF. The CDR3 DNA reads TGTGCCAGCCGTGGACAGGGGAGAAACACCATATATTTT.

The J gene is TRBJ2-7, the V gene TRBV24-1; tentative D call: TRBD1 (6 bases). Germline CDR1 is KGHDR and CDR2 is SFDVKD. V lost 4 bases and J 0 bases, leaving 9 bases between the germline ends. CDR3 length: 14 amino acids. The CDR3 DNA sequence: TGTGCCACCAGTGAGAGGACAGACTCCTACGAGCAGTACTTC. It codes for CATSERTDSYEQYF.

The chain links TRBV7-9 to TRBJ2-2; D remains unclear. The CDR3 spans 13 residues. V dropped 0 bases and J dropped 8 bases, with 7 bases sitting between them. The V gene's germline CDR1 is SEHNR and CDR2 FQNEAQ (reference sequence). CDR3 bases: TGTGCCAGCAGCTTAGCGGCAAAGGGGGAGCTGTTTTTT. Translating gives CASSLAAKGELFF.

The chain joins TRBV11-2 to TRBJ2-1; maybe TRBD2 (7 bases). This CDR3 region has 15 residues. Trimming stripped 6 bases from V and 0 bases from J, with 12 bases between. Per the germline V gene, CDR1 is SGHAT and CDR2 is FQNNGV. The CDR3 DNA follows: TGTGCCAGCAGTAAGGGGGGGAGCTCCTACAATGAGCAGTTCTTC. Amino acids: CASSKGGSSYNEQFF.

CDR3 bases: TGTGCCAGCAGTTTCGGAGGGGTCGGAAACACCATATATTTT. Its translation: CASSFGGVGNTIYF. The chain links TRBV28 to TRBJ1-3; D might be TRBD1 (5 bases). The V end was cut by 3 bases, the J end by 4 bases, with 10 bases between. Germline CDR1 is MDHEN and CDR2 is SYDVKM. The CDR3 extends over 14 amino acids. The full variable domain, in which reference TRBV28 and TRBJ1-3 provide the parts outside the CDR3, is DVKVTQSSRYLVKRTGEKVFLECVQDMDHENMFWYRQDPGLGLRLIYFSYDVKMKEKGDIPEGYSVSREKKERFSLILESASTNQTSMYLCASSFGGVGNTIYFGEGSWLTVV.

The V call is TRBV7-9, the J call TRBJ1-1, with 8 bases identical to TRBD1. The CDR3 contains 12 residues. CDR1 and CDR2 from the germline V gene are SEHNR and FQNEAQ (reference sequence). V dropped 0 bases and J dropped 13; count of bases not matched to a gene: 4. The CDR3 DNA reads TGTGCCAGCAGCTTAGCCGGACAGGGAGGTTTCTTT. This encodes CASSLAGQGGFF. The variable domain in full, completed from reference TRBV7-9 and TRBJ1-1, reads DTGVSQNPRHKITKRGQNVTFRCDPISEHNRLYWYRQTLGQGPEFLTYFQNEAQLEKSRLLSDRFSAERPKGSFSTLEIQRTEQGDSAMYLCASSLAGQGGFFGQGTRLTVV.

This clone was counted between two and nine times. The V gene is TRBV4-1, the J gene TRBJ1-6, with 7 bases aligning to TRBD1. Germline CDR1 is MGHRA and CDR2 is YSYEKL. The CDR3 runs 14 residues. V lost 4 bases to trimming and J lost 8 bases; unmatched junction nucleotides: 5. DNA of the CDR3: TGCGCCAGCAGCCGAGGGGGCGGAGATTCACCCCTCCACTTT. Residues: CASSRGGGDSPLHF.

The CDR3 loop is CASRGGVNYGYTF. The CDR3 DNA follows: TGTGCCAGCCGCGGGGGGGTGAACTATGGCTACACCTTC. V and J are TRBV6-6 and TRBJ1-2; a possible D gene is TRBD1 (5 bases). CDR1 MNHNY and CDR2 SVGAGI come from the germline V gene (reference sequence). The CDR3 sequence is 13 residues long. V gave up 8 bases and J gave up 2 bases, with 12 bases separating them.

For the CDR3, the DNA is TGTGCCAGCAGCCCGGGACTAGAAGCCAACAATGAGCAGTTCTTC. Its protein is CASSPGLEANNEQFF. This rearrangement joins TRBV4-2 to TRBJ2-1, with 8 bases fitting TRBD2. The V gene end was trimmed by 4 bases and the J gene end by 5 bases; junction bases not matched to a gene: 7. Germline CDR1 reads LGHNA; CDR2 reads YNFKEQ. The CDR3 has 15 amino acids.

J is TRBJ1-5 and V is TRBV19; D gene uncertain. CDR1 is LNHDA, CDR2 SQIVND, per germline (reference sequence). With 3 bases removed from V and 5 bases from J, the gap between germline ends came to 8 bases. CDR3 size: 13 residues. CDR3 in DNA: TGTGCCAGTAGTATCCAATCATATCAGCCCCAGCATTTT. Residues: CASSIQSYQPQHF.

The chain links TRBV4-2 to TRBJ1-4; 8 nucleotides line up with TRBD1. This CDR3 is 16 amino acids long. Germline V gene lookup returns CDR1 LGHNA and CDR2 YNFKEQ. V lost 3 bases and J lost 8; bases outside the gene matches: 11. The chain's CDR3 is CASSQSPGGAGEKLFF. The CDR3 nucleotides read TGTGCCAGCAGCCAGTCCCCAGGGGGCGCGGGGGAAAAACTGTTTTTT.

The chain combines TRBV3-1 (or the pseudogene TRBV3-2) with TRBJ1-2; possible D gene TRBD1, 6 bases. The CDR3 is made up of 12 amino acids. Germline-derived CDR1 and CDR2 are LGHDT and YNNKEL (reference sequence). Trimming stripped 8 bases from V and 7 bases from J, with 14 bases between. Here the CDR3 DNA reads TGTGCCAGCGAGGGGGTATCAGGTGGCTACACCTTC. Its translation: CASEGVSGGYTF.

The V gene is TRBV7-9, the J gene TRBJ2-5; the D gene is possibly TRBD2 (6 bases). The CDR3 sequence is 15 residues long. V was pared by 8 bases and J by 2 bases, with 18 bases between. Germline V gene sequence: CDR1 SEHNR, CDR2 FQNEAQ (reference sequence). The DNA for the CDR3 is TGTGCCAGCGTACCGGGGGTTCGGATACAAGAGACCCAGTACTTC. This translates into CASVPGVRIQETQYF.

The gene calls are TRBV5-6 and TRBJ2-2, with D unclear. Between the trimmed V and J ends, which lost 5 bases and 1 base, there was a span of 12 bases. The CDR3 has 15 residues. From germline, CDR1 is SGHDT and CDR2 YYEEEE. CDR3 loop: CASSDLWLNTGELFF. Written as DNA, the CDR3 is TGTGCCAGCAGTGACTTATGGTTGAACACCGGGGAGCTGTTTTTT.

This chain uses TRBV2 with TRBJ1-5; no clear D gene. V lost 7 bases, J lost 7 bases, and 14 bases lay in between. The CDR3 spans 13 residues. The germline CDR1 and CDR2 sequences are SNHLY and FYNNEI. In nucleotides, the CDR3 is TGTGCCAGCATGCGGGAGGCGAGGCAGCCCCAGCATTTT. Residues: CASMREARQPQHF.

This chain connects TRBV27 to TRBJ2-2; weak D call: TRBD1 (5 bases). Trimming removed 5 bases at V and 6 bases at J, with 16 bases between. Per germline, CDR1 MNHEY and CDR2 SMNVEV (reference sequence). There are 15 residues in the CDR3. CDR3 in DNA: TGTGCCAGCAGTCCCAAGACAGTAATCGCCGGGGAGCTGTTTTTT. This codes for CASSPKTVIAGELFF.

The chain is built from TRBV19 and TRBJ2-5; 14 nucleotides align to TRBD2. V trimming: 8 bases; J trimming: 9 bases; junction bases outside the gene matches: 11. CDR1 is LNHDA, CDR2 SQIVND, per germline (reference sequence). This CDR3 is 15 amino acids long. The CDR3: CASREGGTSGSAQYF. The CDR3 coding sequence is TGTGCCAGTCGGGAAGGCGGGACTAGCGGGAGTGCCCAGTACTTC.

CDR3 in DNA: TGTGCCAGCAGTAAGAAGTTACAGGGATTCGGCTATGGCTACACCTTC. This encodes CASSKKLQGFGYGYTF. This chain connects TRBV6-6 to TRBJ1-2; weak D call: TRBD1 (6 bases). V gave up 5 bases and J gave up 4 bases, with 20 bases separating them. CDR1 and CDR2 from the germline V gene are MNHNY and SVGAGI (reference sequence). The CDR3 has 16 residues.

This clone was counted a few times. The chain is built from TRBV10-1 and TRBJ2-1, with a weak D call TRBD1 (6 bases). The V end was cut by 0 bases, the J end by 5 bases, with 8 bases between. The CDR3 consists of 14 residues. Per germline, CDR1 WNHNN and CDR2 SYGVQD (reference sequence). The CDR3 coding sequence is TGCGCCAGCAGTGAGTCGAGGGGGAACAATGAGCAGTTCTTC. Translating gives CASSESRGNNEQFF.

V is TRBV15 and J is TRBJ1-3; tentative D call: TRBD1 (5 bases). With 6 bases removed from V and 9 bases from J, the gap between germline ends came to 12 bases. Germline assignment: CDR1 LNHNV and CDR2 YYDKDF (reference sequence). The CDR3 is 12 residues long. The chain's CDR3 is CATRRMGGTIYF. CDR3 bases: TGTGCCACCAGAAGGATGGGGGGCACCATATATTTT.

This chain links TRBV5-6 with TRBJ1-1; D might be TRBD1 (5 bases). Between the trimmed V and J ends, which lost 0 bases and 5 bases, there was a span of 11 bases. The CDR3 contains 14 residues. The germline V gene has CDR1 SGHDT and CDR2 YYEEEE. The CDR3 reads CASSLARDHTEAFF. The CDR3 bases are TGTGCCAGCAGCTTGGCCAGGGATCATACTGAAGCTTTCTTT.